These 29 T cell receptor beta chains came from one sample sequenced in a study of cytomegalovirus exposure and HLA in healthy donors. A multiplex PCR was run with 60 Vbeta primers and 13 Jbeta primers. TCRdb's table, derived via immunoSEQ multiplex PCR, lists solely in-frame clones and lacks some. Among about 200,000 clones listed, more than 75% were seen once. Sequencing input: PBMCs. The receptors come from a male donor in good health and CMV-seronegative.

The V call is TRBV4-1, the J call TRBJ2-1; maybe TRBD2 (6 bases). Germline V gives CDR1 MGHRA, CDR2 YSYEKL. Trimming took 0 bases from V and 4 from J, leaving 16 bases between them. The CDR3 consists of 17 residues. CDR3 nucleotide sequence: TGCGCCAGCAGCCAAGAGGGGTCCCAGAGCGGGTACAATGAGCAGTTCTTC. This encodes CASSQEGSQSGYNEQFF.

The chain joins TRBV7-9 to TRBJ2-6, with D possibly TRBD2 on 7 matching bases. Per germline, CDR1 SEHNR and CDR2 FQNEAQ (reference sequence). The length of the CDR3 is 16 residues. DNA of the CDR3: TGTTCCGGGGTGCTTCGGGGGGCGTCTGGGGCCAACGTCCTGACTTTC. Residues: CSGVLRGASGANVLTF.

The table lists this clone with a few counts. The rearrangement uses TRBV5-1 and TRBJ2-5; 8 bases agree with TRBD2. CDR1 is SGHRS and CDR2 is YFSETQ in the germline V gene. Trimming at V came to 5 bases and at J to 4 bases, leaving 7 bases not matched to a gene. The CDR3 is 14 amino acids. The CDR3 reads CASRPGGRTETQYF. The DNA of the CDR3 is TGCGCCAGCAGGCCTGGCGGGAGGACAGAGACCCAGTACTTC. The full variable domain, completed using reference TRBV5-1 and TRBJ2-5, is KAGVTQTPRYLIKTRGQQVTLSCSPISGHRSVSWYQQTPGQGLQFLFEYFSETQRNKGNFPGRFSGRQFSNSRSEMNVSTLELGDSALYLCASRPGGRTETQYFGPGTRLLVL.

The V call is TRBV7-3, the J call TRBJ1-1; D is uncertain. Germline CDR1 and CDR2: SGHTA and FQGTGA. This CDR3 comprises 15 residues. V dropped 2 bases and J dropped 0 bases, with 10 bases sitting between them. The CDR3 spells CASSLQGALNTEAFF. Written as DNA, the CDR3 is TGTGCCAGCAGCTTACAAGGAGCTTTGAACACTGAAGCTTTCTTT. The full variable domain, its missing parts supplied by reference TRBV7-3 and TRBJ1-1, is GAGVSQTPSNKVTEKGKYVELRCDPISGHTALYWYRQSLGQGPEFLIYFQGTGAADDSGLPNDRFFAVRPEGSVSTLKIQRTERGDSAVYLCASSLQGALNTEAFFGQGTRLTVV.

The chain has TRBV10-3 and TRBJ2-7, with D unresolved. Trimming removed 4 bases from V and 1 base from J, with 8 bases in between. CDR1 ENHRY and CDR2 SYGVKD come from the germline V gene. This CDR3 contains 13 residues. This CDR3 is CAISASVSYEQYF. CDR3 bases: TGTGCCATCAGTGCGAGTGTTTCCTACGAGCAGTACTTC.

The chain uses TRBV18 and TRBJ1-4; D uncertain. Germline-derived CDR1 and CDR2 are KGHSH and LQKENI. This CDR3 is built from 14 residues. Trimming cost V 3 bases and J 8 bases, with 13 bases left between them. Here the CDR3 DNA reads TGTGCCAGCTCACCGGCGCGGGGAACGGAAAAACTGTTTTTT. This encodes CASSPARGTEKLFF.

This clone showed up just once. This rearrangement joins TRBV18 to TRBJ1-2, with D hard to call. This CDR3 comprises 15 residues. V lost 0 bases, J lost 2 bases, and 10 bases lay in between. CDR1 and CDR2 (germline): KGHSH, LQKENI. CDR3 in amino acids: CASSPPHRRNYGYTF. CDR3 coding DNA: TGTGCCAGCTCACCACCGCACAGAAGAAACTATGGCTACACCTTC.

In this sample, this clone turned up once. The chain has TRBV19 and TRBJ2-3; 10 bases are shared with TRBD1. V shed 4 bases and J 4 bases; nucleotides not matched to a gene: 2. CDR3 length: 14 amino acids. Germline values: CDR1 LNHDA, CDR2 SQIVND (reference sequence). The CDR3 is CASSRGQGSDTQYF. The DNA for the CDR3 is TGTGCCAGTAGTAGGGGACAGGGGTCAGATACGCAGTATTTT.

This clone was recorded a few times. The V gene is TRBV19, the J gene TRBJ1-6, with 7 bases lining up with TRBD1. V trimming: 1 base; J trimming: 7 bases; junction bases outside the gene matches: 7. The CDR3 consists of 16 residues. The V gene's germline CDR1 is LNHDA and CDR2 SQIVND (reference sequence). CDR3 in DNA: TGTGCCAGTAGTATAGTCTTCCGGACAGGCAATTCACCCCTCCACTTT. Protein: CASSIVFRTGNSPLHF. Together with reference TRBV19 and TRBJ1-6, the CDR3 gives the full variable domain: DGGITQSPKYLFRKEGQNVTLSCEQNLNHDAMYWYRQDPGQGLRLIYYSQIVNDFQKGDIAEGYSVSREKKESFPLTVTSAQKNPTAFYLCASSIVFRTGNSPLHFGNGTRLTVT.

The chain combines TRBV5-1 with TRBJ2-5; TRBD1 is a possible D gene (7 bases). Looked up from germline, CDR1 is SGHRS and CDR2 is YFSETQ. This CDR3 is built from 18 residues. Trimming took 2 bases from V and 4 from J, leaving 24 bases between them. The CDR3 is CASSFDREAMLVGETQYF. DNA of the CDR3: TGCGCCAGCAGCTTTGACAGGGAGGCCATGCTGGTAGGAGAGACCCAGTACTTC. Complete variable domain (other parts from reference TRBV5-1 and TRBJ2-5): KAGVTQTPRYLIKTRGQQVTLSCSPISGHRSVSWYQQTPGQGLQFLFEYFSETQRNKGNFPGRFSGRQFSNSRSEMNVSTLELGDSALYLCASSFDREAMLVGETQYFGPGTRLLVL.

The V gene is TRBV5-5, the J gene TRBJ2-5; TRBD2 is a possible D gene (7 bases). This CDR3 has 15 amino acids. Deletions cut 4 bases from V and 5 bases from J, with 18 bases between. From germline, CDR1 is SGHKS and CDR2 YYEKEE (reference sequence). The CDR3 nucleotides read TGTGCCAGCAGCCTAAAGGGGGGAGGGTCGGAGACCCAGTACTTC. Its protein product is CASSLKGGGSETQYF.

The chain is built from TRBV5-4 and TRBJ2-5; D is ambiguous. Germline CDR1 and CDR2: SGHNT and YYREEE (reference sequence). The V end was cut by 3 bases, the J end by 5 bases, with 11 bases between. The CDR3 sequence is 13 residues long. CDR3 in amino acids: CASSSLPGETQYF. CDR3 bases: TGTGCCAGCAGCTCCCTCCCCGGGGAGACCCAGTACTTC. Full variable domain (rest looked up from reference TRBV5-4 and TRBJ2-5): ETGVTQSPTHLIKTRGQQVTLRCSSQSGHNTVSWYQQALGQGPQFIFQYYREEENGRGNFPPRFSGLQFPNYSSELNVNALELDDSALYLCASSSLPGETQYFGPGTRLLVL.

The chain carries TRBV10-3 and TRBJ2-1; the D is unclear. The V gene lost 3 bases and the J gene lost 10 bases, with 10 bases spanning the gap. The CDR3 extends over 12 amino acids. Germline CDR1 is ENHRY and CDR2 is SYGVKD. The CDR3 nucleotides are TGTGCCATCAGTGACGACTCCTTCGAGCAGTTCTTC. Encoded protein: CAISDDSFEQFF.

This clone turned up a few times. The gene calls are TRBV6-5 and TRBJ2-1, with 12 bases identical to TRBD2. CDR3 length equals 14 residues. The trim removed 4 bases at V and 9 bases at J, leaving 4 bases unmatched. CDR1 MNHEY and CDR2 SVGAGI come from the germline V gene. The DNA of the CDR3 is TGTGCCAGCAGTTCGACTAGCGGGAGTTCTGAGCAGTTCTTC. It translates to CASSSTSGSSEQFF.

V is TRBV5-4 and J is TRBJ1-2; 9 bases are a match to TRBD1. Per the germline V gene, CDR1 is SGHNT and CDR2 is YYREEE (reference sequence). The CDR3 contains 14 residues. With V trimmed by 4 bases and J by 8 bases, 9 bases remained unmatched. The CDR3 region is CASSLTGGGGGYTF. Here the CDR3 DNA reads TGTGCCAGCAGCCTTACAGGGGGCGGTGGCGGCTACACCTTC. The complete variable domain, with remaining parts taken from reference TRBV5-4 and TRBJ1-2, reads ETGVTQSPTHLIKTRGQQVTLRCSSQSGHNTVSWYQQALGQGPQFIFQYYREEENGRGNFPPRFSGLQFPNYSSELNVNALELDDSALYLCASSLTGGGGGYTFGSGTRLTVV.

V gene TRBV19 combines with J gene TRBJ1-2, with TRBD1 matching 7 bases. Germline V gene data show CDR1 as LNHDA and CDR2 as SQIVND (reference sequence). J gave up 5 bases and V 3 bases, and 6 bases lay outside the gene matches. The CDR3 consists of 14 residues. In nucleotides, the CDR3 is TGTGCCAGTAGTATGGCGGGACAGCTATATGGCTACACCTTC. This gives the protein CASSMAGQLYGYTF.

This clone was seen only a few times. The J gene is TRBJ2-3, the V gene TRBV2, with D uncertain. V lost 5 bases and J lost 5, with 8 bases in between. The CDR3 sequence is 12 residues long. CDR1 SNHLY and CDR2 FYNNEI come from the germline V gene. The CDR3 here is CASSFRLDTQYF. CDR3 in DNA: TGTGCCAGCAGTTTTAGATTAGATACGCAGTATTTT.

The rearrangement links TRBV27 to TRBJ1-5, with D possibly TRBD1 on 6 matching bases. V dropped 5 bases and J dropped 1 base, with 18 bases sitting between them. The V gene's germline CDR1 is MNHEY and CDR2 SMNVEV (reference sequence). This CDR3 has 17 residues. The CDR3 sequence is CASSLSRGRGSNQPQHF. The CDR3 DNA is TGTGCCAGCAGTCTCTCCCGGGGGAGGGGGAGCAATCAGCCCCAGCATTTT.

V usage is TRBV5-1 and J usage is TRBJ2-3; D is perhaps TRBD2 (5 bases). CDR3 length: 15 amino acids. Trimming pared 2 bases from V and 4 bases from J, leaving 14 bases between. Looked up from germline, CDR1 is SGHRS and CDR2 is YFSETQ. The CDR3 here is CASSLLGLGSDTQYF. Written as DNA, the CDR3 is TGCGCCAGCAGCTTACTAGGGTTAGGATCAGATACGCAGTATTTT. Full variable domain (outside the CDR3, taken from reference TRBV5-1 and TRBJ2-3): KAGVTQTPRYLIKTRGQQVTLSCSPISGHRSVSWYQQTPGQGLQFLFEYFSETQRNKGNFPGRFSGRQFSNSRSEMNVSTLELGDSALYLCASSLLGLGSDTQYFGPGTRLTVL.

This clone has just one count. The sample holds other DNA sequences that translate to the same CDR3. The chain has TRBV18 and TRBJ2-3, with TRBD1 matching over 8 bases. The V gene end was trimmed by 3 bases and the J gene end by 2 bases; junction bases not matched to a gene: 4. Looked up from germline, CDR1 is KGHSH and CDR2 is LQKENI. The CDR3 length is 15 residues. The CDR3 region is CASSPPGQVTDTQYF. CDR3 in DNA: TGTGCCAGCTCACCGCCGGGACAGGTCACAGATACGCAGTATTTT.

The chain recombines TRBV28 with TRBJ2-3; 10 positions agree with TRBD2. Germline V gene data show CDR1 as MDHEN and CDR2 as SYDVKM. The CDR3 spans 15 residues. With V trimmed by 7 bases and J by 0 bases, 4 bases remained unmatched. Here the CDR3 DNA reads TGTGCCAGCAAAGCGGGAGGGCCGAGCACAGATACGCAGTATTTT. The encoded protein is CASKAGGPSTDTQYF.

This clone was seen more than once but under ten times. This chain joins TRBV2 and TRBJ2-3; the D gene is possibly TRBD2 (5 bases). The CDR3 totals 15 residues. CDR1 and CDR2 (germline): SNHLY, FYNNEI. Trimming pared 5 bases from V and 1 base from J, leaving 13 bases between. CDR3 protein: CASSRFEGRTDTQYF. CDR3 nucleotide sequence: TGTGCCAGCAGTCGGTTTGAGGGCCGCACAGATACGCAGTATTTT.

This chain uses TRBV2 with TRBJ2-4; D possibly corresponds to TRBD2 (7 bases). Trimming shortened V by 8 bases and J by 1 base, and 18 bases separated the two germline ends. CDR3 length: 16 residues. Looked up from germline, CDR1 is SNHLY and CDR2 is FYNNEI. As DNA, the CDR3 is TGTGCCAGCTGCCTCAGGGGAGGGATCGCCAAAAACATTCAGTACTTC. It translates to CASCLRGGIAKNIQYF.

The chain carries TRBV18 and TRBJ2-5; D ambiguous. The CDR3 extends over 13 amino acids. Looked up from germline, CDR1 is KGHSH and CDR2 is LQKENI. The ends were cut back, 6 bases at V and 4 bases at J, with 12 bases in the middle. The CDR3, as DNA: TGTGCCAGCTCCCCGAGCCAGCGAGAGACCCAGTACTTC. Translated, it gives CASSPSQRETQYF.

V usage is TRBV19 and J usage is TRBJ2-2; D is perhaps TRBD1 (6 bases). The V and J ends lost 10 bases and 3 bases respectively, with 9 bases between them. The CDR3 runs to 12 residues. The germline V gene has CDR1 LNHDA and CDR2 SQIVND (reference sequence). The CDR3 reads CATNRDTGELFF. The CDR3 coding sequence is TGTGCCACTAACAGGGACACCGGGGAGCTGTTTTTT.

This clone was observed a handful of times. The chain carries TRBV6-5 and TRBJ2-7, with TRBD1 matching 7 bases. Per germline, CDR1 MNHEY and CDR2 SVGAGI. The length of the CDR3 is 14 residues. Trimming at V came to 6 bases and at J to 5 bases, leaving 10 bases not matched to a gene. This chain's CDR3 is CASSDGTAANEQYF. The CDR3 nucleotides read TGTGCCAGCAGCGACGGGACAGCCGCCAACGAGCAGTACTTC.

The CDR3 DNA follows: TGTGCCAGCAGTTACACCGGCGGTGGTACGCAGTATTTT. It specifies CASSYTGGGTQYF. The V and J genes are TRBV6-5 and TRBJ2-3; D is unclear. CDR1 is MNHEY and CDR2 is SVGAGI in the germline V gene. The germline V and J ends were trimmed by 2 bases and 8 bases, with 11 bases remaining between them. The CDR3 covers 13 residues.

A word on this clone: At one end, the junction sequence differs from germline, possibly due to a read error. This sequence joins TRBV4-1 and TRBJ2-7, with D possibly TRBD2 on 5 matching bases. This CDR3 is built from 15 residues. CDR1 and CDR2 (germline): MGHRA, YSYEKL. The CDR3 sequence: CASSQDLEGIYKQYF. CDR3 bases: TGCGCCAGCAGCCAAGATCTCGAGGGAATCTACAAGCAGTACTTC.

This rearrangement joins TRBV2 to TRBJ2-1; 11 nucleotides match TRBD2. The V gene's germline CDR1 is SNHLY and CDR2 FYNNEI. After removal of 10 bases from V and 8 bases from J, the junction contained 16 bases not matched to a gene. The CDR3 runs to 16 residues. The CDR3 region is CAKLGSLAGGSDEQFF. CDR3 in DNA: TGTGCCAAATTGGGTTCGCTAGCGGGAGGATCGGATGAGCAGTTCTTC.